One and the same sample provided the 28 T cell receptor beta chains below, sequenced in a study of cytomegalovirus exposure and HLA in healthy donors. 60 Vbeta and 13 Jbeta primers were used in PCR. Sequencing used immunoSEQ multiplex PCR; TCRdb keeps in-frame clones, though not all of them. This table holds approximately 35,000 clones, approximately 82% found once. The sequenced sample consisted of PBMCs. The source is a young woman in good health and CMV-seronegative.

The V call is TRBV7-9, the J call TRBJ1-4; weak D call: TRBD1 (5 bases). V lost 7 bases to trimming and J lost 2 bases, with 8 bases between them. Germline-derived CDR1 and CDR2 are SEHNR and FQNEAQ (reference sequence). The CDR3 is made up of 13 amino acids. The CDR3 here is CASKEGTNEKLFF. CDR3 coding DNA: TGTGCCAGCAAGGAGGGGACTAATGAAAAACTGTTTTTT.

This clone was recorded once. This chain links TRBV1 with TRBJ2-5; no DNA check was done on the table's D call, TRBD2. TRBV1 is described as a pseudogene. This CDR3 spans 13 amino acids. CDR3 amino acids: CTSSQGLEETQYF. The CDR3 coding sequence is TGCACCAGCAGCCAAGGACTTGAAGAGACCCAGTACTTC.

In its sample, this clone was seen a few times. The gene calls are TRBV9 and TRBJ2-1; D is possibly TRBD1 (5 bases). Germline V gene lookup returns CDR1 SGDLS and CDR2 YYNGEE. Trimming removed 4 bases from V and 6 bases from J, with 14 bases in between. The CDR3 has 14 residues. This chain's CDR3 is CASSRSRGGNEQFF. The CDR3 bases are TGTGCCAGCAGCAGGTCTAGGGGTGGCAATGAGCAGTTCTTC.

CDR3 sequence reads: CASSLSGGATDTQYF. As DNA, the CDR3 is TGTGCCAGCAGCCTTAGCGGGGGGGCGACAGATACGCAGTATTTT. This chain uses TRBV6-4 with TRBJ2-3; 11 bases align to TRBD2. The CDR3 extends over 15 amino acids. Germline assignment: CDR1 MRHNA and CDR2 SNTAGT. J gave up 3 bases and V 6 bases, and 5 bases lay outside the gene matches.

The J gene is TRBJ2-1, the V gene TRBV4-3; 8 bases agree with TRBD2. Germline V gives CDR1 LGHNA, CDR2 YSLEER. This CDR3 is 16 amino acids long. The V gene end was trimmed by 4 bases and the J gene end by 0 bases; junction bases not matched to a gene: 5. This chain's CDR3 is CASSPTSGLSYNEQFF. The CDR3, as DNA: TGCGCCAGCAGCCCTACTAGCGGCCTCTCCTACAATGAGCAGTTCTTC.

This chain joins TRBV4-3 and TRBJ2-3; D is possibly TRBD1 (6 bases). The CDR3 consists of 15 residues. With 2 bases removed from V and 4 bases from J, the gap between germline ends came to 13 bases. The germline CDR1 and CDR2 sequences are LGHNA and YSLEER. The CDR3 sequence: CASSQNRVGADTQYF. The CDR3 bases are TGCGCCAGCAGCCAAAACAGGGTAGGAGCAGATACGCAGTATTTT.

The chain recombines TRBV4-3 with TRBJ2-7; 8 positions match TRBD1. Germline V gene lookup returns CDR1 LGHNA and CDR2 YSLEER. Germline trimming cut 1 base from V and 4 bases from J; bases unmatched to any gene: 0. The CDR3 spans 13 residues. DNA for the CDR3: TGCGCCAGCAGCCAAGGGACAGGGTACGAGCAGTACTTC. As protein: CASSQGTGYEQYF.

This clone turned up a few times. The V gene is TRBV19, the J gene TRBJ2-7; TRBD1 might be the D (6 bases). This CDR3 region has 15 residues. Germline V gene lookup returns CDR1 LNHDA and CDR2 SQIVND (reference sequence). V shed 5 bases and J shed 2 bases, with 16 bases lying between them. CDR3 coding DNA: TGTGCCAGTAGTGCTCCGGGACAAACTCCCTACGAGCAGTACTTC. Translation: CASSAPGQTPYEQYF.

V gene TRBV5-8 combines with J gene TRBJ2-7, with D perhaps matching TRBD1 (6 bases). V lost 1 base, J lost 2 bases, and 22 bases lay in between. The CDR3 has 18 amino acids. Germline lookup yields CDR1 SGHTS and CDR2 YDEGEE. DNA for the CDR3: TGTGCCAGCAGCTTGCGACACCAGGGGTGGGAATTTACCTACGAGCAGTACTTC. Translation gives CASSLRHQGWEFTYEQYF.

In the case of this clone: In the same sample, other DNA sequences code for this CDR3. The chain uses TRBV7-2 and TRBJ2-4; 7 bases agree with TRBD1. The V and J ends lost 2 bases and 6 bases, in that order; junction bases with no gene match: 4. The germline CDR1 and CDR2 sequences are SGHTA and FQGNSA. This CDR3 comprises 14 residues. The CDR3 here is CASSLTGVGNIQYF. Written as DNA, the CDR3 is TGTGCCAGCAGCTTAACAGGGGTTGGAAACATTCAGTACTTC.

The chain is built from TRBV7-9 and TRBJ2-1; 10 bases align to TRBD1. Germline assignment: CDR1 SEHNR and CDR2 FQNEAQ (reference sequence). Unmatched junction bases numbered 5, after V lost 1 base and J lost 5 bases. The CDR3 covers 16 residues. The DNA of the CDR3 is TGTGCCAGCAGCTTAGTTCAGGGACAGGGGAACAATGAGCAGTTCTTC. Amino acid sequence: CASSLVQGQGNNEQFF.

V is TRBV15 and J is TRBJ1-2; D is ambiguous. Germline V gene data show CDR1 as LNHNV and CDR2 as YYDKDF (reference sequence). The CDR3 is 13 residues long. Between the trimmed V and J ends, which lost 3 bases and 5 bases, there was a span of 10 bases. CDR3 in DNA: TGTGCCACCAGCAGGGCGGGAGGATATGGCTACACCTTC. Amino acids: CATSRAGGYGYTF.

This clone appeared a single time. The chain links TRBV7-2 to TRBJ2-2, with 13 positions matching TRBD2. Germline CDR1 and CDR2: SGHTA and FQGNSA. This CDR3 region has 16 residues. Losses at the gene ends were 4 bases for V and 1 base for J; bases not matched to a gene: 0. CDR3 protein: CASSWTSGRNTGELFF. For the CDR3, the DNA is TGTGCCAGCAGCTGGACTAGCGGGAGGAACACCGGGGAGCTGTTTTTT. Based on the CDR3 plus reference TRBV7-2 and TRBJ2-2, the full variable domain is GAGVSQSPSNKVTEKGKDVELRCDPISGHTALYWYRQSLGQGLEFLIYFQGNSAPDKSGLPSDRFSAERTGGSVSTLTIQRTQQEDSAVYLCASSWTSGRNTGELFFGEGSRLTVL.

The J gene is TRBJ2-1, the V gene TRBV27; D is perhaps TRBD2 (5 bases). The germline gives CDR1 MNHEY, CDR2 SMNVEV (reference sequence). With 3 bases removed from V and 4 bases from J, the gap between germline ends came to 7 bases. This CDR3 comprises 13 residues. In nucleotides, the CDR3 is TGTGCCAGCAGTTTCCCGGGGTACAATGAGCAGTTCTTC. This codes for CASSFPGYNEQFF.

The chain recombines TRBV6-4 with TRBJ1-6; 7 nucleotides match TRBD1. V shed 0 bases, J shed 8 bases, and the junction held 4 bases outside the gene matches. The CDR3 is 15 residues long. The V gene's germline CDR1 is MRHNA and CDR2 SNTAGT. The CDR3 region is CASSDSGQPYSPLHF. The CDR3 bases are TGTGCCAGCAGTGACTCGGGACAGCCATATTCACCCCTCCACTTT.

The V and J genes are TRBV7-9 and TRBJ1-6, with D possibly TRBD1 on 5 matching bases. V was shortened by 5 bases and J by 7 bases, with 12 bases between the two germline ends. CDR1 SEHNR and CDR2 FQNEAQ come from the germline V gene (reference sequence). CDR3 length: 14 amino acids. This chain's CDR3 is CASSPTEANSPLHF. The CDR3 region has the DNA TGTGCCAGCAGCCCGACAGAGGCAAATTCACCCCTCCACTTT.

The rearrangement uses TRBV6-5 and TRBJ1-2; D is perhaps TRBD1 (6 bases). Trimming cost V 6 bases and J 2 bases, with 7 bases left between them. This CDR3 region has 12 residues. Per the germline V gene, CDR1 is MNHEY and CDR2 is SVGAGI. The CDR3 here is CASSGQNYGYTF. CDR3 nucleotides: TGTGCCAGCAGCGGACAGAACTATGGCTACACCTTC.

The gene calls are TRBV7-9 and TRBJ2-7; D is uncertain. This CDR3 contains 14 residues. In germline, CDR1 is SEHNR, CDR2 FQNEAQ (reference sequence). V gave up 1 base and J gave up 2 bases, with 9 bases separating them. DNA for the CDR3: TGTGCCAGCAGCTTAGAAGGCGGTCCCTACGAGCAGTACTTC. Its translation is CASSLEGGPYEQYF.

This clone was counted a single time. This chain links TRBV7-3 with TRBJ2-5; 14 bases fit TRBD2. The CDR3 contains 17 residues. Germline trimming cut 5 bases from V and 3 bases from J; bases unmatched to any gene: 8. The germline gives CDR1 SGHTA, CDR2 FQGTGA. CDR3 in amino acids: CASSLKGTSGGKETQYF. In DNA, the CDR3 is TGTGCCAGCAGCCTCAAGGGGACTAGCGGGGGAAAAGAGACCCAGTACTTC.

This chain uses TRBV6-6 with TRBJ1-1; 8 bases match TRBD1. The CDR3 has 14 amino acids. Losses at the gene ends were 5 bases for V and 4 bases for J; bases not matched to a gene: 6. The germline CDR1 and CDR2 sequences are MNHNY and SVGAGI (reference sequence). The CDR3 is CASSAGTGVTEAFF. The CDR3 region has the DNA TGTGCCAGCAGTGCCGGGACAGGCGTCACTGAAGCTTTCTTT.

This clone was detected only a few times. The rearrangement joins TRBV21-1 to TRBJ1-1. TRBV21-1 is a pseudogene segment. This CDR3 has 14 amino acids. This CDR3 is CASSKVSGDTEAFF. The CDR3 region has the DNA TGTGCCAGCAGCAAGGTCTCCGGGGACACTGAAGCTTTCTTT.

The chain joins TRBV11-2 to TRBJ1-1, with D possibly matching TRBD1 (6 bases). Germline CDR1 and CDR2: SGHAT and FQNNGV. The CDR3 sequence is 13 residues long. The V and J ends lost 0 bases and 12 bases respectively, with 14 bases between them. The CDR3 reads CASSLEGTLKTFF. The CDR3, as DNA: TGTGCCAGCAGCTTAGAAGGGACATTGAAAACTTTCTTT.

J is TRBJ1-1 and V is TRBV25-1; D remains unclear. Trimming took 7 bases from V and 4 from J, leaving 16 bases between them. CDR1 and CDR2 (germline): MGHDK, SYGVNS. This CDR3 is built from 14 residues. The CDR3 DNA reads TGTGCCAGCAACTCCCGGGTTGCGGGCACTGAAGCTTTCTTT. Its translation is CASNSRVAGTEAFF.

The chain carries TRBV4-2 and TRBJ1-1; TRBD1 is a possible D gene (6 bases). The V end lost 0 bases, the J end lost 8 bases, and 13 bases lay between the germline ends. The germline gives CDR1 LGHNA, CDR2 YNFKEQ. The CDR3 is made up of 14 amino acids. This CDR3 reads CASSQDQGQQEAFF. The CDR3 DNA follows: TGTGCCAGCAGCCAAGATCAGGGGCAGCAAGAAGCTTTCTTT.

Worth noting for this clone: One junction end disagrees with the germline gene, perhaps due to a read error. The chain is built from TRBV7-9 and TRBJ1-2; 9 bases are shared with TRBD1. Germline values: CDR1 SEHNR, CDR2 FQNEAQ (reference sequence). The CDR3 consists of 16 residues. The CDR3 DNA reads TGTGCCAGCAGCTCCGGGACAGGGAAAAGTATGATGGGCTACCCCTTC. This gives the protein CASSSGTGKSMMGYPF. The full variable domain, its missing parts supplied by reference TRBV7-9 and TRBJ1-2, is DTGVSQNPRHKITKRGQNVTFRCDPISEHNRLYWYRQTLGQGPEFLTYFQNEAQLEKSRLLSDRFSAERPKGSFSTLEIQRTEQGDSAMYLCASSSGTGKSMMGYPFGSGTRLTVV.

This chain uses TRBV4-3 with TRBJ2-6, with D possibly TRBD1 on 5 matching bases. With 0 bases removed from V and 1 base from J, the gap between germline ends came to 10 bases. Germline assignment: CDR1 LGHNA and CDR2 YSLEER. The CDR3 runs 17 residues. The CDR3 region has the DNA TGCGCCAGCAGCCAAGATCGTTCAGGGTCTGGGGCCAACGTCCTGACTTTC. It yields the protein CASSQDRSGSGANVLTF.

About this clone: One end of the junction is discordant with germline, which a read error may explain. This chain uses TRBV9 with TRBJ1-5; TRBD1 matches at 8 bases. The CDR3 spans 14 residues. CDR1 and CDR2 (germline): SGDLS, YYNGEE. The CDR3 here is CASSAGTGDQPQNF. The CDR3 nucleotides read TGTGCCAGCAGCGCCGGGACAGGAGATCAGCCCCAGAATTTT.

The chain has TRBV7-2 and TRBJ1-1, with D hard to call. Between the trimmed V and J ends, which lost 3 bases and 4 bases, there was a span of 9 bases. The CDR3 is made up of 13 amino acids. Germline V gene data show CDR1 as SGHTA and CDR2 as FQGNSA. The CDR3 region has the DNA TGTGCCAGCAGCTTCAAGAGAGGCACTGAAGCTTTCTTT. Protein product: CASSFKRGTEAFF.